This entry features one T cell receptor (beta chain) sequence. Its antigen is unidentified. A second 7 to 11 cycle PCR used barcoded and J-beta primers. Every sample gave at least 2.5 million paired-end reads containing CDR3. Via MiXCR, TCRdb re-called the 5' RACE reads, giving one row per CDR3 protein. This table has about 770,000 distinct CDR3 sequences, approximately 44% appearing once. The data belong to a study of blood T cells in healthy people across ages. Study-wide points: Age showed a roughly linear inverse relationship with TCR beta diversity per million T cells.

Material: blood. The receptor was isolated from a man between 60 and 75 years old in good health.

The CDR3 here is CASSPRDRPWGNQETQYF. The CDR3 nucleotides are TGTGCCAGCTCACCACGGGACAGACCATGGGGCAACCAAGAGACCCAGTACTTC. The chain carries TRBV18 and TRBJ2-5; 7 bases fit TRBD1. This CDR3 region has 18 residues. Germline values: CDR1 KGHSH, CDR2 LQKENI. The junction had 11 bases not matched to a gene; V was cut back by 1 base and J by 0 bases.